A selection of T cell receptor beta chains follows, all from one sample in a study of human T cells and chemical hapten exposure. TCRdb processed the RACE reads anew with MiXCR; each CDR3 protein has one entry. The table includes a few hundred thousand distinct CDR3 sequences, approximately 8.4% detected once. Sequencing used whole blood, obtained in connection with sensitization to the hapten diphenylcyclopropenone (DPC). These receptors all come from a woman aged 40 to 49 with alopecia areata. Some clones in this sample may be carry-over from other donors' samples. Each CDR3 is given with its conserved first and last residue. D genes are given only for firm matches. A row's size may be missing; if present it is once, few, many or a size class.

clone size: many; V gene: TRBV5-1; J gene: TRBJ2-1; D gene: NA; CDR3 DNA: TGCGCCAGCGGCCGGACTGGGGAGTCCTACAATGAGCAGTTCTTC; CDR3 protein: CASGRTGESYNEQFF
clone size: few; V gene: TRBV12-3/TRBV12-4; J gene: TRBJ2-2; D gene: NA; CDR3 DNA: TGTGCCAGCAGTTTCTCAGGCCCCGGGGAGCTGTTTTTT; CDR3 protein: CASSFSGPGELFF
clone size: NA; V gene: TRBV7-2; J gene: TRBJ2-5; D gene: NA; CDR3 DNA: TGTGCCAGCAGCTTAGCGCGGGAACAGAAAGAGACCCAGTACTTC; CDR3 protein: CASSLAREQKETQYF
clone size: many; V gene: TRBV5-1; J gene: TRBJ1-2; D gene: NA; CDR3 DNA: TGCGCCAGCAGCATATCAGGGGAGAACTATGGCTACACCTTC; CDR3 protein: CASSISGENYGYTF
clone size: few; V gene: TRBV4-2; J gene: TRBJ2-1; D gene: NA; CDR3 DNA: TGTGCCAGCAGCCAAGAAGGGGGGGACTCCTACAATGAGCAGTTCTTC; CDR3 protein: CASSQEGGDSYNEQFF
clone size: NA; V gene: TRBV5-1; J gene: TRBJ1-2; D gene: TRBD1; CDR3 DNA: TGCGCCAGCAGAATGGGACAGGGCTATGGCTACACCTTC; CDR3 protein: CASRMGQGYGYTF
clone size: few; V gene: TRBV20-1; J gene: TRBJ1-3; D gene: NA; CDR3 DNA: TGCAGTGCCGGCGATCCAGGAAACTCTGGAAACACCATATATTTT; CDR3 protein: CSAGDPGNSGNTIYF
clone size: NA; V gene: TRBV7-9; J gene: TRBJ2-1; D gene: NA; CDR3 DNA: TGTGCCAGCAGCTCGGGGAAGAGGAGGAATGAGCAGTTCTTC; CDR3 protein: CASSSGKRRNEQFF
clone size: NA; V gene: TRBV5-1; J gene: TRBJ1-1; D gene: NA; CDR3 DNA: TGCGCCAGCGCCTACCTTGGGGGGCCTACTGAAGCTTTCTTT; CDR3 protein: CASAYLGGPTEAFF
clone size: few; V gene: TRBV7-2; J gene: TRBJ2-3; D gene: TRBD2; CDR3 DNA: TGTGCCAGCAGCCAATTCCGCTCTAGCGGGAGAGGGACAGATACGCAGTATTTT; CDR3 protein: CASSQFRSSGRGTDTQYF
clone size: many; V gene: TRBV28; J gene: TRBJ2-2; D gene: TRBD2; CDR3 DNA: TGTGCCACCAGACCCCAACGGGGGAGGGTCGGTACCGGGGAGCTGTTTTTT; CDR3 protein: CATRPQRGRVGTGELFF
clone size: few; V gene: TRBV5-5; J gene: TRBJ2-5; D gene: NA; CDR3 DNA: TGTGCCAGCAGCTTAAGGGGAATCCAAGAGACCCAGTACTTC; CDR3 protein: CASSLRGIQETQYF
clone size: many; V gene: TRBV28; J gene: TRBJ1-2; D gene: NA; CDR3 DNA: TGTGCCAGCAGCCGAGACAGTCTCTATGGCTACACCTTC; CDR3 protein: CASSRDSLYGYTF
clone size: NA; V gene: TRBV12-3/TRBV12-4; J gene: TRBJ2-1; D gene: TRBD2; CDR3 DNA: TGTGCCAGCAGTGTGCTCGGGACTAGCTCCTACAATGAGCAGTTCTTC; CDR3 protein: CASSVLGTSSYNEQFF
clone size: many; V gene: TRBV6-1; J gene: TRBJ2-1; D gene: TRBD1; CDR3 DNA: TGTGCCAGCAGTGCCCAACAGGGGGCCAATGAGCAGTTCTTC; CDR3 protein: CASSAQQGANEQFF
clone size: NA; V gene: TRBV4-3; J gene: TRBJ1-1; D gene: NA; CDR3 DNA: TGCGCCAGCAGCCAAGATGTAGGGGTAATCGGCACTGAAGCTTTCTTT; CDR3 protein: CASSQDVGVIGTEAFF
clone size: NA; V gene: TRBV18; J gene: TRBJ1-5; D gene: TRBD1; CDR3 DNA: TGTGCCAGCTCGTACAACAGGGGGCTCGATCAGCCCCAGCATTTT; CDR3 protein: CASSYNRGLDQPQHF
clone size: many; V gene: TRBV5-6; J gene: TRBJ1-6; D gene: NA; CDR3 DNA: TGTGCCAGCAACAGCGACCGCGATTCACCCCTCCACTTT; CDR3 protein: CASNSDRDSPLHF
clone size: NA; V gene: TRBV24-1; J gene: TRBJ2-5; D gene: NA; CDR3 DNA: TGTGCCACCAGTGATTCTGGGCAGGGGCGTGAGACCCAGTACTTC; CDR3 protein: CATSDSGQGRETQYF
clone size: NA; V gene: TRBV28; J gene: TRBJ1-2; D gene: NA; CDR3 DNA: TGTGCCAGCAGTTCGTTATTCAACTATGGCTACACCTTC; CDR3 protein: CASSSLFNYGYTF
clone size: NA; V gene: TRBV20-1; J gene: TRBJ2-7; D gene: TRBD1; CDR3 DNA: TGCAGTGCTCCTTCGACAGGGGGCGCCTACGAGCAGTACTTC; CDR3 protein: CSAPSTGGAYEQYF
clone size: NA; V gene: TRBV29-1; J gene: TRBJ1-1; D gene: NA; CDR3 DNA: TGCAGCGTTGGCGAGGATGGAGCTCTCTTT; CDR3 protein: CSVGEDGALF
clone size: few; V gene: TRBV13; J gene: TRBJ2-5; D gene: TRBD1; CDR3 DNA: TGTGCCAGCTCACGGGACAGGGGGCTAGAGACCCAGTACTTC; CDR3 protein: CASSRDRGLETQYF
clone size: NA; V gene: TRBV10-3; J gene: TRBJ1-3; D gene: TRBD1; CDR3 DNA: TGTGCCATCAGTATGGGACAGGGGACTGGAAACACCATATATTTT; CDR3 protein: CAISMGQGTGNTIYF
clone size: few; V gene: TRBV12-3/TRBV12-4; J gene: TRBJ2-5; D gene: NA; CDR3 DNA: TGTGCCAGCAGTTTAGGTTATGAAGAGACCCAGTACTTC; CDR3 protein: CASSLGYEETQYF
clone size: many; V gene: TRBV25-1; J gene: TRBJ2-1; D gene: TRBD1; CDR3 DNA: TGTGCCAGTCAGGGGGCTGGGGCGCCCCGCTCCTACAATGAGCAGTTCTTC; CDR3 protein: CASQGAGAPRSYNEQFF
clone size: few; V gene: TRBV12-3/TRBV12-4; J gene: TRBJ2-3; D gene: NA; CDR3 DNA: TGTGCCAGCAGTTTTTCGCCCGCAACAGATACGCAGTATTTT; CDR3 protein: CASSFSPATDTQYF
clone size: NA; V gene: TRBV12-3/TRBV12-4; J gene: TRBJ1-1; D gene: NA; CDR3 DNA: TGTGCCAGCAGCTTACAAGAGAGGAAAGCTTTCTTT; CDR3 protein: CASSLQERKAFF
clone size: many; V gene: TRBV20-1; J gene: TRBJ2-7; D gene: TRBD2; CDR3 DNA: TGCAGTCCACTAGCGGGGGTCTCCTACGAGCAGTACTTC; CDR3 protein: CSPLAGVSYEQYF
clone size: few; V gene: TRBV10-2; J gene: TRBJ2-2; D gene: TRBD2; CDR3 DNA: TGCGCCAGCAGGAGACTAGCGGGAGGGCCGAACACCGGGGAGCTGTTTTTT; CDR3 protein: CASRRLAGGPNTGELFF
clone size: many; V gene: TRBV3-1; J gene: TRBJ2-7; D gene: NA; CDR3 DNA: TGTGCCAGCAGCCAAAGAGTTTTAAGCTACGAGCAGTACTTC; CDR3 protein: CASSQRVLSYEQYF
clone size: few; V gene: TRBV25-1; J gene: TRBJ2-2; D gene: TRBD1; CDR3 DNA: TGTGCCAGCAGTGAGCCCGGGACAGTTGGCACCGGGGAGCTGTTTTTT; CDR3 protein: CASSEPGTVGTGELFF
clone size: NA; V gene: TRBV7-9; J gene: TRBJ1-6; D gene: NA; CDR3 DNA: TGTGCCAGCAGCTTCGGGGATTCACCCCTCCACTTT; CDR3 protein: CASSFGDSPLHF
clone size: NA; V gene: TRBV6-1; J gene: TRBJ2-2; D gene: TRBD1; CDR3 DNA: TGTGCCAGCAGTGGAAGGACAGGGGCGCGTCCCGAGGAGCTGTTTTTT; CDR3 protein: CASSGRTGARPEELFF
clone size: NA; V gene: TRBV10-3; J gene: TRBJ2-3; D gene: NA; CDR3 DNA: TGTGCCATCAGTACAACTAGAGATGGCACAGATACGCAGTATTTT; CDR3 protein: CAISTTRDGTDTQYF
clone size: few; V gene: TRBV12-3/TRBV12-4; J gene: TRBJ1-5; D gene: NA; CDR3 DNA: TGTGCCAGCACCAACCGGGACAGCAATCAGCCCCAGCATTTT; CDR3 protein: CASTNRDSNQPQHF
clone size: many; V gene: TRBV7-2; J gene: TRBJ1-1; D gene: NA; CDR3 DNA: TGTGCCAGCAGCCAAAACCACAGGGACGACACTGAAGCTTTCTTT; CDR3 protein: CASSQNHRDDTEAFF
clone size: NA; V gene: TRBV2; J gene: TRBJ2-2; D gene: NA; CDR3 DNA: TGTGCCAGCAGTGATACAGGGAGAGCGAACACCGGGGAGCTGTTTTTT; CDR3 protein: CASSDTGRANTGELFF
clone size: few; V gene: TRBV12-3/TRBV12-4; J gene: TRBJ2-5; D gene: NA; CDR3 DNA: TGTGCCAGCAGCCCCAATGGAGGGAAAGAGACCCAGTACTTC; CDR3 protein: CASSPNGGKETQYF
clone size: NA; V gene: TRBV6-4; J gene: TRBJ2-3; D gene: TRBD2; CDR3 DNA: TGTGCCAGCAGAGTATCTAGCGGGAGGGTTACAGATACGCAGTATTTT; CDR3 protein: CASRVSSGRVTDTQYF
clone size: NA; V gene: TRBV6-5; J gene: TRBJ1-1; D gene: NA; CDR3 DNA: TGTGCCAGCAGTTACCTGGGACAATACACTGAAGCTTTCTTT; CDR3 protein: CASSYLGQYTEAFF
clone size: few; V gene: TRBV25-1; J gene: TRBJ2-5; D gene: NA; CDR3 DNA: TGTGCCAGCAGTGAAGAGGGAGTTAAAGAGACCCAGTACTTC; CDR3 protein: CASSEEGVKETQYF
clone size: NA; V gene: TRBV5-6; J gene: TRBJ2-1; D gene: TRBD2; CDR3 DNA: TGTGCCAGCAGCTTAGGTACTAGCGTCACGGCGCAGTTCTTC; CDR3 protein: CASSLGTSVTAQFF
clone size: NA; V gene: TRBV7-2; J gene: TRBJ1-1; D gene: TRBD1; CDR3 DNA: TGTGCCAGCAGCTGGGACAGGGGGCGCCTGAACACTGAAGCTTTCTTT; CDR3 protein: CASSWDRGRLNTEAFF
clone size: NA; V gene: TRBV20-1; J gene: TRBJ2-2; D gene: NA; CDR3 DNA: TGCAGTGCCAGGGAATCGAACACCGGGGAGCTGTTTTTT; CDR3 protein: CSARESNTGELFF
clone size: NA; V gene: TRBV5-1; J gene: TRBJ2-1; D gene: NA; CDR3 DNA: TGCGCCAGCAGGACCCGACCCGGGTCTATAGAAATCAATGAGCAGTTCTTC; CDR3 protein: CASRTRPGSIEINEQFF